These 8 T cell receptor beta chains share one sample of origin, sequenced in a study of blood T cell repertoires in COVID-19. Profiled with immunoSEQ multiplex PCR; TCRdb holds only in-frame clones, not every one. This sample yields tens of thousands of clones, of which 73% are seen a single time; 18% belongs to the top ten. Sequencing was carried out using peripheral blood. Receptors originate from a woman aged 50 to 60 with active or convalescent COVID-19.

The CDR3 region has the DNA TGTGCCAGCAGCTTGGGTCAGGGTGGCGCAGATACGCAGTATTTT. It is translated as CASSLGQGGADTQYF. The chain combines TRBV7-7 with TRBJ2-3; a weak D match, TRBD1 (5 bases). The CDR3 consists of 15 residues. The V and J ends lost 3 bases and 4 bases respectively, with 14 bases between them. The V gene's germline CDR1 is SSHAT and CDR2 FNYEAQ (reference sequence). The full variable domain, in which reference TRBV7-7 and TRBJ2-3 provide the parts outside the CDR3, is GAGVSQSPRYKVTKRGQDVTLRCDPISSHATLYWYQQALGQGPEFLTYFNYEAQPDKSGLPSDRFSAERPEGSISTLTIQRTEQRDSAMYRCASSLGQGGADTQYFGPGTRLTVL.

The V call is TRBV19, the J call TRBJ1-5; a possible D gene is TRBD1 (5 bases). Germline CDR1 LNHDA, CDR2 SQIVND (reference sequence). V shed 3 bases and J shed 1 base, with 13 bases lying between them. The CDR3 runs to 16 residues. Written as DNA, the CDR3 is TGTGCCAGTAGTATGGCAGGGCGGGGGAGCAATCAGCCCCAGCATTTT. Amino acids: CASSMAGRGSNQPQHF.

The chain joins TRBV5-6 to TRBJ2-7, with a tentative D call TRBD1 (5 bases). Trimming removed 2 bases at V and 6 bases at J, with 9 bases between. This CDR3 comprises 12 residues. Per germline, CDR1 SGHDT and CDR2 YYEEEE. This CDR3 reads CASSFWTLEQYF. The DNA for the CDR3 is TGTGCCAGCAGCTTTTGGACACTCGAGCAGTACTTC.

J is TRBJ1-3 and V is TRBV10-2; D not resolved. Germline V gives CDR1 WSHSY, CDR2 SAAADI. The CDR3 totals 14 residues. V was clipped by 4 bases and J by 0 bases, with 7 bases between them. CDR3 coding DNA: TGCGCCAGCAGTGCACAAATCTCTGGAAACACCATATATTTT. It specifies CASSAQISGNTIYF.

The chain links TRBV19 to TRBJ2-3; 12 bases are shared with TRBD1. The CDR3 is 15 residues long. CDR1 is LNHDA, CDR2 SQIVND, per germline (reference sequence). V trimming: 3 bases; J trimming: 3 bases; junction bases outside the gene matches: 1. This CDR3 reads CASSMGQGATDTQYF. As DNA, the CDR3 is TGTGCCAGTAGTATGGGACAGGGGGCAACAGATACGCAGTATTTT.

V and J are TRBV19 and TRBJ2-7; TRBD2 is a possible D gene (6 bases). CDR3 length equals 14 residues. Trimming stripped 5 bases from V and 1 base from J, with 12 bases between. Germline CDR1 and CDR2: LNHDA and SQIVND (reference sequence). The CDR3 is CASSEGLQSYEQYF. The CDR3 bases are TGTGCCAGTAGTGAGGGACTGCAGTCCTACGAGCAGTACTTC.

The sample holds a few counts of this clone. This chain joins TRBV30 and TRBJ2-5; TRBD1 is a possible D gene (6 bases). V lost 0 bases and J 5 bases, leaving 13 bases between the germline ends. Germline V gene data show CDR1 as GTSNPN and CDR2 as SVGIG (reference sequence). The CDR3 is 14 amino acids. The CDR3 region is CAWSVGTLGETQYF. In DNA form, the CDR3 reads TGTGCCTGGAGTGTAGGGACACTCGGGGAGACCCAGTACTTC.

The chain joins TRBV5-1 to TRBJ2-2; 7 positions match TRBD1. Germline CDR1 and CDR2: SGHRS and YFSETQ. The CDR3 contains 13 residues. V trimming: 3 bases; J trimming: 5 bases; junction bases outside the gene matches: 1. The CDR3 coding sequence is TGCGCCAGCAGCTCGGACAGGACCGGGGAGCTGTTTTTT. Translated: CASSSDRTGELFF.